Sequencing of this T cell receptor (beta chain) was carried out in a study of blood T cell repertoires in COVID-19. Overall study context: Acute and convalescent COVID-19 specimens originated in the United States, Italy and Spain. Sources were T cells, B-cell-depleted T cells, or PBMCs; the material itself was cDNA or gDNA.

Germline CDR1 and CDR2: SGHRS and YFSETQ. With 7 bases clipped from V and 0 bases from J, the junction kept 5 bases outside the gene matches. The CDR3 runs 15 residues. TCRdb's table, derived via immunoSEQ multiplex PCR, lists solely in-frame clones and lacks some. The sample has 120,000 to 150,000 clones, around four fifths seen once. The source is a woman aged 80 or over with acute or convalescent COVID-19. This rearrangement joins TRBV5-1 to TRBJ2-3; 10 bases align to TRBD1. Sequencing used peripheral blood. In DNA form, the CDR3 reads TGCGCCAGCGGGCGGGGACAGGGGAGCACAGATACGCAGTATTTT. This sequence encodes CASGRGQGSTDTQYF.